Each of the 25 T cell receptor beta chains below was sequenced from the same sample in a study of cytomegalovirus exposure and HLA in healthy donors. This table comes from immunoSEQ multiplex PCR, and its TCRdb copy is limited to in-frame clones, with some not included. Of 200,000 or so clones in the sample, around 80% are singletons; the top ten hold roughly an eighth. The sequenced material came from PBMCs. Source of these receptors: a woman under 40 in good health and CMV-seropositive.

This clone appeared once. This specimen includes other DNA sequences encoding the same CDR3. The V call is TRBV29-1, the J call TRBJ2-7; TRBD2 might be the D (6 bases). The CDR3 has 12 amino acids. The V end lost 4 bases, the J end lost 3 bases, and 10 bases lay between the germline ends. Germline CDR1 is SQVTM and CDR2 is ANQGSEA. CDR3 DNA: TGCAGCGTTGTCGGGGGAAACTACGAGCAGTACTTC. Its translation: CSVVGGNYEQYF.

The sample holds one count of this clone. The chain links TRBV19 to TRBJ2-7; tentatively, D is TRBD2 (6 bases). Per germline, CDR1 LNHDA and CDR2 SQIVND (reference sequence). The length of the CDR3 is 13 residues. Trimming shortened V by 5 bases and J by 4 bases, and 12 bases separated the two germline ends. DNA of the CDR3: TGTGCCAGTAGTTGGAGGAGGGAGTACGAGCAGTACTTC. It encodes CASSWRREYEQYF.

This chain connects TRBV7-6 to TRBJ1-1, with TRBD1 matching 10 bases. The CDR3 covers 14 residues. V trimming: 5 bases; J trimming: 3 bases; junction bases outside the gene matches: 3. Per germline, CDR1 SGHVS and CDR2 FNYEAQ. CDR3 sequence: CASSPGTGDTEAFF. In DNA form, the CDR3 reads TGTGCCAGCAGCCCCGGGACAGGGGACACTGAAGCTTTCTTT.

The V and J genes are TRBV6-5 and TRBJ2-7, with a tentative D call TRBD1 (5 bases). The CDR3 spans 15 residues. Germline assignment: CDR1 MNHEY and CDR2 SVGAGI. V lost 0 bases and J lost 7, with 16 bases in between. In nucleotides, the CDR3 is TGTGCCAGCAGTTACTCGTCTCGCCGCTCAGGGGAGCAGTACTTC. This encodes CASSYSSRRSGEQYF.

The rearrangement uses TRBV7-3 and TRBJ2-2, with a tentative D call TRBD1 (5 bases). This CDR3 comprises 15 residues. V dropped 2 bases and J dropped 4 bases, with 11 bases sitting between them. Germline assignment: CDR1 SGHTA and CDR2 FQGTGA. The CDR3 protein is CASSLAGLTTGELFF. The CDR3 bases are TGTGCCAGCAGCTTAGCAGGGTTGACCACCGGGGAGCTGTTTTTT. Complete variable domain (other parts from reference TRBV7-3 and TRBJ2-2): GAGVSQTPSNKVTEKGKYVELRCDPISGHTALYWYRQSLGQGPEFLIYFQGTGAADDSGLPNDRFFAVRPEGSVSTLKIQRTERGDSAVYLCASSLAGLTTGELFFGEGSRLTVL.

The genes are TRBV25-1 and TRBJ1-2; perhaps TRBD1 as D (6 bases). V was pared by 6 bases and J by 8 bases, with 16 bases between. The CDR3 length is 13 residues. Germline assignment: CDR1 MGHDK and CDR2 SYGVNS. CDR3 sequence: CASRKQGLSGYTF. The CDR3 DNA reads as TGTGCCAGCAGAAAACAGGGTTTGAGCGGCTACACCTTC.

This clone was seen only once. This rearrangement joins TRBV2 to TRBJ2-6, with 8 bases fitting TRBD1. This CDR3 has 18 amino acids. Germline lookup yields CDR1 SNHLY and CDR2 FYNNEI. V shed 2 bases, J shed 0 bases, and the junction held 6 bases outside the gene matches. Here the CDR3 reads CASSERTGYLSGANVLTF. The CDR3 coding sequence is TGTGCCAGCAGTGAAAGGACAGGGTATCTCTCTGGGGCCAACGTCCTGACTTTC.

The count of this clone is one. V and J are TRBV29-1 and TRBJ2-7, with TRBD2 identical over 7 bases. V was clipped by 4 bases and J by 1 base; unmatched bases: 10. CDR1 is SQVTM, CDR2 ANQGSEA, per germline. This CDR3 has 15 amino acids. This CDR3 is CSVVWRLADSYEQYF. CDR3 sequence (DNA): TGCAGCGTTGTATGGCGGCTAGCGGATTCCTACGAGCAGTACTTC.

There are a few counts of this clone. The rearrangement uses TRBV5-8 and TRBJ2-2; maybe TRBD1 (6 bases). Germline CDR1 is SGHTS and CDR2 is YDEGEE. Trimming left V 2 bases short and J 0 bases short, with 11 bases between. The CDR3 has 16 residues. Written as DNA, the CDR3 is TGTGCCAGCAGCTTTGGACAGAGGGCGAACACCGGGGAGCTGTTTTTT. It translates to CASSFGQRANTGELFF.

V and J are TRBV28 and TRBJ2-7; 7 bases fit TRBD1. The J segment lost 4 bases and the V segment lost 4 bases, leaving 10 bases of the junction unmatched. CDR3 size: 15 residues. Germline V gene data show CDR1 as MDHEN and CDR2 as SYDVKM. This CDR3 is CASSSTNSQGYEQYF. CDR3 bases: TGTGCCAGCAGTTCGACTAATTCACAGGGGTACGAGCAGTACTTC.

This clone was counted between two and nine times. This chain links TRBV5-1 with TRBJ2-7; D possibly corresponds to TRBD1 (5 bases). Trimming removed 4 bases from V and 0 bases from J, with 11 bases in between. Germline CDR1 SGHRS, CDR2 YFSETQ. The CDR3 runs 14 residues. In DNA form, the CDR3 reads TGCGCCAGCAGCACAGTAGGGGCCTCCTACGAGCAGTACTTC. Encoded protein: CASSTVGASYEQYF.

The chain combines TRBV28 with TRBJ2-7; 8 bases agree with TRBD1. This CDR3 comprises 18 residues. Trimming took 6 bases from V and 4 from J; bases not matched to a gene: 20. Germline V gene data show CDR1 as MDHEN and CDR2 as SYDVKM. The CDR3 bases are TGTGCCAGCAGACCCCGGAGACAGGGGTTCAAGGGCACTTACGAGCAGTACTTC. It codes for CASRPRRQGFKGTYEQYF.

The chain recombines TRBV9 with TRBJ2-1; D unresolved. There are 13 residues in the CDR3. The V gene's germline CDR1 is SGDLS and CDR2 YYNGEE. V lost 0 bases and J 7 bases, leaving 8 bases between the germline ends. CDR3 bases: TGTGCCAGCAGCGTAGGGAGTTTGAATGAGCAGTTCTTC. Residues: CASSVGSLNEQFF.

The CDR3 spells CASSADFKNTGELFF. The DNA for the CDR3 is TGTGCCAGCAGCGCGGACTTTAAGAACACCGGGGAGCTGTTTTTT. This sequence joins TRBV5-4 and TRBJ2-2; D perhaps matches TRBD2 (5 bases). CDR1 is SGHNT and CDR2 is YYREEE in the germline V gene (reference sequence). The CDR3 length is 15 residues. Between the trimmed V and J ends, which lost 4 bases and 1 base, there was a span of 11 bases.

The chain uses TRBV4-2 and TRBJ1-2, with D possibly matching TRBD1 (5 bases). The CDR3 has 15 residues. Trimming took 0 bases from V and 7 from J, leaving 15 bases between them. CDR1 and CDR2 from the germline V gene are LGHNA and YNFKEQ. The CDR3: CASSQEPGGSGGYTF. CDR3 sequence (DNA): TGTGCCAGCAGCCAAGAACCGGGGGGGAGTGGTGGCTACACCTTC.

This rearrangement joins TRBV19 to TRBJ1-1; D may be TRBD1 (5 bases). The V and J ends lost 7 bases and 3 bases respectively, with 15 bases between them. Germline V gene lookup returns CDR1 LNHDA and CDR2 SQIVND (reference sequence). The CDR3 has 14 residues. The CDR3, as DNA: TGTGCCAGTACGTTGAGGGGAGGCGACACTGAAGCTTTCTTT. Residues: CASTLRGGDTEAFF.

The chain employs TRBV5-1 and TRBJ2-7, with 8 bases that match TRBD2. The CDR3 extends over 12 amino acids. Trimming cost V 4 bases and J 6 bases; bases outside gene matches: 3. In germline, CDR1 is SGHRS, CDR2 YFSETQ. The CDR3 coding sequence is TGCGCCAGCAGCGCCGGGACTAGCGAGCAGTACTTC. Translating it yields CASSAGTSEQYF. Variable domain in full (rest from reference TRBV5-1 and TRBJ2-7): KAGVTQTPRYLIKTRGQQVTLSCSPISGHRSVSWYQQTPGQGLQFLFEYFSETQRNKGNFPGRFSGRQFSNSRSEMNVSTLELGDSALYLCASSAGTSEQYFGPGTRLTVT.

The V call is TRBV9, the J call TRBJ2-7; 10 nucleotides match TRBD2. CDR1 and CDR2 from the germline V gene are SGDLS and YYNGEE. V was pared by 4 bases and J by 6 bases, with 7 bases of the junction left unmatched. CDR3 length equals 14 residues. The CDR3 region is CASSPSGSTAEQYF. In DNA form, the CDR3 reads TGTGCCAGCAGCCCTAGCGGGAGTACCGCCGAGCAGTACTTC.

DNA for the CDR3: TGTGCCAGCAGCTTAGTTTCCTATCCCAATGAGCAGTTCTTC. It encodes CASSLVSYPNEQFF. V gene TRBV7-2 combines with J gene TRBJ2-1; D is uncertain. Trimming left V 1 base short and J 6 bases short, with 10 bases between. The germline V gene has CDR1 SGHTA and CDR2 FQGNSA. The CDR3 extends over 14 amino acids.

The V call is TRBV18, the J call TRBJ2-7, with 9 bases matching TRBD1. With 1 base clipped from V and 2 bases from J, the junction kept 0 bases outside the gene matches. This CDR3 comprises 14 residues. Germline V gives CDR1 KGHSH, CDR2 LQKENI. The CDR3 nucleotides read TGTGCCAGCTCACCACGGGACAGGGCCTACGAGCAGTACTTC. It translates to CASSPRDRAYEQYF.

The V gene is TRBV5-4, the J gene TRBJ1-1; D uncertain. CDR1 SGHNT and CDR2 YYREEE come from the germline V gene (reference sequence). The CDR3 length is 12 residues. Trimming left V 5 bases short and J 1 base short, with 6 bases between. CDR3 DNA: TGTGCCAGCAGATCCTGGAACACTGAAGCTTTCTTT. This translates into CASRSWNTEAFF.

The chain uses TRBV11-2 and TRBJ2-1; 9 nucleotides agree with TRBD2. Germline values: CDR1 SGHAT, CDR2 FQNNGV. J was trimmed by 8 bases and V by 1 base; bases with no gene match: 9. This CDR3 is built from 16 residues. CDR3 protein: CASSLVGGRAIDEQFF. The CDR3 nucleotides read TGTGCCAGCAGCTTAGTAGGCGGGAGGGCCATCGATGAGCAGTTCTTC.

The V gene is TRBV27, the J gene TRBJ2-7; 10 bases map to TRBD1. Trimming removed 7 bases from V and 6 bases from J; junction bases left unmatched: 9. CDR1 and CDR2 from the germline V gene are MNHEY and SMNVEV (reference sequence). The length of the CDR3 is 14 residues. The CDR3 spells CASKRGTGEAEQYF. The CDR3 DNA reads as TGTGCCAGCAAAAGAGGGACAGGGGAGGCCGAGCAGTACTTC.

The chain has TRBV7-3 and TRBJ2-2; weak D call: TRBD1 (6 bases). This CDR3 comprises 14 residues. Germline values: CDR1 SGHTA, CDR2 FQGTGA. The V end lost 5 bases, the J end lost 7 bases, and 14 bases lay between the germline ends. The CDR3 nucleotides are TGTGCCAGCAGCACAGGGATCTACGGCGGGGAGCTGTTTTTT. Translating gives CASSTGIYGGELFF.

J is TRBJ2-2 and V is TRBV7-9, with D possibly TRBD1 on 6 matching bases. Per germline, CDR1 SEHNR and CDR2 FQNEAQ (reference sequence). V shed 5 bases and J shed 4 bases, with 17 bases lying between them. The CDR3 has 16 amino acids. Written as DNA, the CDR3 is TGTGCCAGCAGCATTTCCGGGACACCCTCCACCGGGGAGCTGTTTTTT. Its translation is CASSISGTPSTGELFF. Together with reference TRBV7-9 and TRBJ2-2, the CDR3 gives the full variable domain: DTGVSQNPRHKITKRGQNVTFRCDPISEHNRLYWYRQTLGQGPEFLTYFQNEAQLEKSRLLSDRFSAERPKGSFSTLEIQRTEQGDSAMYLCASSISGTPSTGELFFGEGSRLTVL.